This T cell receptor (beta chain) was recorded in a study of blood T cells in healthy people across ages. Study-wide results and limits: It was the long-lived donors that had more naive CD4+ cells and higher diversity than aged donors.

This clonotype was counted between two and nine times. As yet, its antigen is unknown. The second PCR ran 7 to 11 cycles with a sample-barcoded 5' primer and J-beta primers. TCRdb reprocessed the 5' RACE reads with MiXCR, giving one entry per CDR3 protein. The table has 1.5 million to 2 million distinct CDR3 sequences, around half seen once; the top ten hold 2% to 2.5%. Trimming removed 8 bases at V and 10 bases at J, with 15 bases between. The germline gives CDR1 MDHEN, CDR2 SYDVKM. The CDR3 consists of 12 residues. The receptor comes from a woman aged 40 to 55 in good health. The rearrangement links TRBV28 to TRBJ2-1; D is ambiguous. Material for sequencing was blood. CDR3 region: CASDLGLGEQFF. The CDR3 coding sequence is TGTGCCAGCGACTTGGGCTTAGGAGAGCAGTTCTTC.